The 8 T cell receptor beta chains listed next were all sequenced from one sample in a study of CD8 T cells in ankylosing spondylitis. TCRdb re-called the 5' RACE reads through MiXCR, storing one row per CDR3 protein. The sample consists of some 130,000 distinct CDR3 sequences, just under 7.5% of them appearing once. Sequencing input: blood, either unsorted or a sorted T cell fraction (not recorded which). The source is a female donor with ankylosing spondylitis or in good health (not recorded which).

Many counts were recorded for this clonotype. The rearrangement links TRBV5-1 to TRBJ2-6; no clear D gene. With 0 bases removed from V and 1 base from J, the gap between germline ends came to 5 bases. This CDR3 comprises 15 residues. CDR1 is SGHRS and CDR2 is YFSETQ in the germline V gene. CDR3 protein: CASSLGGSGANVLTF. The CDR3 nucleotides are TGCGCCAGCAGCTTGGGAGGATCTGGGGCCAACGTCCTGACTTTC.

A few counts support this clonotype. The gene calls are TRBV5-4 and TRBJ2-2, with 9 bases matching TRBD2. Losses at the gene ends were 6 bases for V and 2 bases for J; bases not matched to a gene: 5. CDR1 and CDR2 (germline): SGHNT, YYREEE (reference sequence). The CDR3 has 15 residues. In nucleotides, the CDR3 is TGTGCCAGCACCCCGGGACTAGCAAACACCGGGGAGCTGTTTTTT. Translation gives CASTPGLANTGELFF.

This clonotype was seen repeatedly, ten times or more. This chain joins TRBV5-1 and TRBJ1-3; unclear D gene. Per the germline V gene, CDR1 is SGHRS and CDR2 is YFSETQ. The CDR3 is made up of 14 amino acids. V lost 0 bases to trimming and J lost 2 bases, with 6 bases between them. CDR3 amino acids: CASSLAVPGNTIYF. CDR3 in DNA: TGCGCCAGCAGCTTGGCGGTCCCTGGAAACACCATATATTTT.

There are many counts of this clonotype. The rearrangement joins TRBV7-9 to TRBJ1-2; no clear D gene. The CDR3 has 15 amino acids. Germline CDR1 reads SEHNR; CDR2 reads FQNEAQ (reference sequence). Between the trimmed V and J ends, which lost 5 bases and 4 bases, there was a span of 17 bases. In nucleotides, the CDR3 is TGTGCCAGCAGCGTTGACGGTGCCTCCTTCTATGGCTACACCTTC. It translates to CASSVDGASFYGYTF.

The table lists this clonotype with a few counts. CDR3 DNA sequence: TGTGCCAGCAGCTTGGGGATAGCAGATACGCAGTATTTT. Translating it yields CASSLGIADTQYF. This chain connects TRBV7-2 to TRBJ2-3; D is unresolved. CDR3 length equals 13 residues. The germline V and J ends were trimmed by 3 bases and 4 bases, with 8 bases remaining between them. The V gene's germline CDR1 is SGHTA and CDR2 FQGNSA.

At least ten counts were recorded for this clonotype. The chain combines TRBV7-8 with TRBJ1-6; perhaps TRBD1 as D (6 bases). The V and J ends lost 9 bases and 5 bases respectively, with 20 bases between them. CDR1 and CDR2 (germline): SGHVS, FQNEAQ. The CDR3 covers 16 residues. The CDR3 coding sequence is TGTGCCAGTACCCAAATGGGGGCAGGGAATAATTCACCCCTCCACTTT. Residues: CASTQMGAGNNSPLHF.

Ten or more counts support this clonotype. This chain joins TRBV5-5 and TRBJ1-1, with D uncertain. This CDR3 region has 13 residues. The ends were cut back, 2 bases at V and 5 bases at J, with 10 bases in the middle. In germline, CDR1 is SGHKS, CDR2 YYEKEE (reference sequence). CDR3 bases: TGTGCCAGCAGCTTCGAGAGCTGGACTGAAGCTTTCTTT. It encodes CASSFESWTEAFF.

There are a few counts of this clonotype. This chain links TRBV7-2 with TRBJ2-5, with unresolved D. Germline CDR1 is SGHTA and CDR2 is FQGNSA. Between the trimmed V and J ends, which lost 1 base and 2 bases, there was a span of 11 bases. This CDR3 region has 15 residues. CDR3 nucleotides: TGTGCCAGCAGCTTAGACGCTACCTCACAAGAGACCCAGTACTTC. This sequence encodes CASSLDATSQETQYF.